This T cell receptor beta chain was sequenced in a study of shared clonotypes between healthy human individuals. Regarding the study as a whole: Tissues were not sampled, only blood, and their repertoires likely differ.

Data came from immunoSEQ multiplex PCR; TCRdb stores just in-frame clones and leaves some out. The sample lists some 2.3 million clones; more than 85% were seen once. In germline, CDR1 is SQVTM, CDR2 ANQGSEA. The CDR3 runs 14 residues. V lost 3 bases, J lost 9 bases, and 10 bases stayed unmatched. To note about this clone: Its antigen is unidentified.

The receptor's source is a man younger than 35 in good health. Some clones in this sample may be carry-over from other donors' samples. The chain has TRBV29-1 and TRBJ2-5; 10 bases fit TRBD1. Sequencing was done on a sample of naive CD4+ T cells from PBMCs. Documented subset: CD45RA+ positively selected. The CDR3 DNA follows: TGCAGCGTTGACCTCCGGGACAGGGGTGGGGCCCAGTACTTC. Its protein is CSVDLRDRGGAQYF. Looking up the rest from reference TRBV29-1 and TRBJ2-5 gives the full variable domain: SAVISQKPSRDICQRGTSLTIQCQVDSQVTMMFWYRQQPGQSLTLIATANQGSEATYESGFVIDKFPISRPNLTFSTLTVSNMSPEDSSIYLCSVDLRDRGGAQYFGPGTRLLVL.